Listed here are 29 T cell receptor beta chains from one sample, sequenced in a study of cytomegalovirus exposure and HLA in healthy donors. The PCR contained 60 Vbeta and 13 Jbeta primers. Method: immunoSEQ multiplex PCR; TCRdb's copy keeps in-frame clones and lacks some. The table lists approximately 150,000 clones. Specimen: PBMCs. These receptors all stem from a male donor in good health and CMV-seronegative.

The chain is built from TRBV5-6 and TRBJ1-2; D perhaps matches TRBD1 (6 bases). This CDR3 region has 13 residues. Germline V CDR1 and CDR2: SGHDT, YYEEEE. V dropped 5 bases and J dropped 8 bases, with 16 bases sitting between them. Here the CDR3 DNA reads TGTGCCAGCAGACGGGACACCAAAGGCGGCTACACCTTC. This sequence encodes CASRRDTKGGYTF.

The chain has TRBV6-1 and TRBJ2-5; TRBD1 matches 7 bases. The V segment lost 6 bases and the J segment 5 bases; nucleotides outside the gene matches: 6. CDR1 and CDR2 (germline): MNHNS, SASEGT. The CDR3 loop spans 13 amino acids. CDR3: CASSDRVLETQYF. The CDR3 nucleotides read TGTGCCAGCAGCGACAGGGTGTTGGAGACCCAGTACTTC.

The rearrangement links TRBV5-1 to TRBJ1-3; 7 nucleotides line up with TRBD1. The ends lost 2 bases at V and 1 base at J; junction bases unmatched: 6. This CDR3 is built from 16 residues. Germline loops: CDR1 SGHRS, CDR2 YFSETQ. CDR3 loop: CASSLGTATSGNTIYF. The DNA of the CDR3 is TGCGCCAGCAGCTTAGGGACAGCCACGTCTGGAAACACCATATATTTT.

The chain has TRBV6-5 and TRBJ1-2; D not certain. Germline CDR1 reads MNHEY; CDR2 reads SVGAGI. V was shortened by 2 bases and J by 6 bases, with 10 bases between the two germline ends. This CDR3 has 13 residues. CDR3 nucleotides: TGTGCCAGCAGTTACGAGGGTGTCGATGGCTACACCTTC. This encodes CASSYEGVDGYTF.

This chain links TRBV10-3 with TRBJ2-7; maybe TRBD1 (6 bases). The V and J ends lost 0 bases and 4 bases respectively, with 13 bases between them. This CDR3 region has 15 residues. CDR1 and CDR2 (germline): ENHRY, SYGVKD. The CDR3 protein is CAISESLQGSYEQYF. CDR3 in DNA: TGTGCCATCAGTGAGTCGCTACAGGGTTCGTACGAGCAGTACTTC.

The CDR3 reads CASSVGSGGQETQYF. The CDR3 nucleotides are TGTGCCAGCAGCGTGGGAAGCGGGGGACAAGAGACCCAGTACTTC. The chain is built from TRBV9 and TRBJ2-5; 8 bases map to TRBD2. The CDR3 has 15 amino acids. Trimming cost V 2 bases and J 2 bases; bases outside gene matches: 5. Germline V gene data show CDR1 as SGDLS and CDR2 as YYNGEE.

The gene calls are TRBV27 and TRBJ1-2; TRBD1 matches at 12 bases. The V gene end was trimmed by 1 base and the J gene end by 4 bases; junction bases not matched to a gene: 7. This CDR3 contains 17 residues. Germline V gene data show CDR1 as MNHEY and CDR2 as SMNVEV (reference sequence). The CDR3 loop is CASSLLGQGARGYGYTF. The CDR3 DNA follows: TGTGCCAGCAGTTTATTGGGACAGGGGGCGCGAGGCTATGGCTACACCTTC.

The V and J genes are TRBV29-1 and TRBJ2-5, with a tentative D call TRBD1 (5 bases). The length of the CDR3 is 11 residues. The germline V and J ends were trimmed by 5 bases and 4 bases, with 8 bases remaining between them. Germline CDR1 SQVTM, CDR2 ANQGSEA. The CDR3 DNA reads TGCAGCGTTCGGCAGGGAGAGACCCAGTACTTC. Residues: CSVRQGETQYF.

The chain carries TRBV4-1 and TRBJ2-5; D might be TRBD1 (5 bases). CDR3 length: 20 amino acids. Per germline, CDR1 MGHRA and CDR2 YSYEKL. Trimming left V 0 bases short and J 2 bases short, with 25 bases between. The CDR3 DNA sequence: TGCGCCAGCAGCCAAGATAAACCCCCAACAGGTCAAGGGGCACAAGAGACCCAGTACTTC. Its protein product is CASSQDKPPTGQGAQETQYF.

As DNA, the CDR3 is TGTGCCAGCAGCTTGCGGAGGGCCGGAAACACCATATATTTT. This encodes CASSLRRAGNTIYF. This sequence joins TRBV7-9 and TRBJ1-3; D is unresolved. V gave up 3 bases and J gave up 4 bases, with 10 bases separating them. Germline V lookup: CDR1 SEHNR, CDR2 FQNEAQ (reference sequence). CDR3 size: 14 residues.

This rearrangement joins TRBV11-3 to TRBJ2-1; D gene uncertain. CDR3 length equals 11 residues. Trimming left V 3 bases short and J 7 bases short, with 4 bases between. The germline CDR1 and CDR2 sequences are SGHNT and YENEEA. The CDR3: CASSFENEQFF. CDR3 DNA: TGTGCCAGCAGCTTCGAGAATGAGCAGTTCTTC.

V is TRBV9 and J is TRBJ2-5, with TRBD2 identical over 7 bases. This CDR3 region has 12 residues. From germline, CDR1 is SGDLS and CDR2 YYNGEE. V shed 7 bases, J shed 7 bases, and the junction held 7 bases outside the gene matches. DNA of the CDR3: TGTGCCAGCGGAGCGGGGTGGGGGACCCAGTACTTC. Translation: CASGAGWGTQYF.

The chain has TRBV19 and TRBJ2-7, with D maybe TRBD1 (6 bases). This CDR3 contains 17 residues. Deletions cut 5 bases from V and 1 base from J, with 21 bases between. CDR1 LNHDA and CDR2 SQIVND come from the germline V gene (reference sequence). The DNA of the CDR3 is TGTGCCAGTAGTTTCAGGGGTTCCGCCGATTTTTCCTACGAGCAGTACTTC. Its translation is CASSFRGSADFSYEQYF.

V gene TRBV7-9 combines with J gene TRBJ2-3, with TRBD2 identical over 7 bases. The germline V gene has CDR1 SEHNR and CDR2 FQNEAQ (reference sequence). The CDR3 is 15 residues long. Germline trimming cut 5 bases from V and 8 bases from J; bases unmatched to any gene: 13. The CDR3 region has the DNA TGTGCCAGCAGCCACCGACTAGTCCCGGGAGGTACGCAGTATTTT. The encoded protein is CASSHRLVPGGTQYF.

The gene calls are TRBV4-2 and TRBJ2-7; 9 bases fit TRBD2. Germline CDR1 and CDR2: LGHNA and YNFKEQ. J lost 5 bases, V lost 3 bases, and 8 bases had no gene match. This CDR3 is built from 15 residues. The DNA for the CDR3 is TGTGCCAGCAGCCAGGGGGAGCGGGAGGACGACGAGCAGTACTTC. As protein: CASSQGEREDDEQYF.

The rearrangement joins TRBV7-2 to TRBJ1-1; D unclear. The germline V gene encodes CDR1 SGHTA and CDR2 FQGNSA. Trimming took 3 bases from V and 10 from J, leaving 15 bases between them. There are 13 residues in the CDR3. CDR3 protein: CASSFELLVSAFF. Written as DNA, the CDR3 is TGTGCCAGCAGCTTTGAACTCCTAGTCTCAGCTTTCTTT.

The chain joins TRBV5-5 to TRBJ1-2, with D hard to call. Germline loops: CDR1 SGHKS, CDR2 YYEKEE (reference sequence). This CDR3 spans 13 amino acids. Trimming shortened V by 1 base and J by 2 bases, and 6 bases separated the two germline ends. The CDR3 bases are TGTGCCAGCAGCTTGAATCTGAACTATGGCTACACCTTC. Its protein product is CASSLNLNYGYTF.

The chain employs TRBV7-2 and TRBJ2-5, with D possibly matching TRBD2 (6 bases). The V gene lost 3 bases and the J gene lost 4 bases, with 15 bases spanning the gap. The CDR3 has 15 amino acids. Per the germline V gene, CDR1 is SGHTA and CDR2 is FQGNSA. Here the CDR3 reads CASSFRGSGGETQYF. CDR3 DNA: TGTGCCAGCAGCTTCCGGGGGAGCGGCGGAGAGACCCAGTACTTC.

The chain combines TRBV30 with TRBJ1-2; a possible D gene is TRBD1 (5 bases). Trimming stripped 3 bases from V and 2 bases from J, with 19 bases between. Per germline, CDR1 GTSNPN and CDR2 SVGIG (reference sequence). This CDR3 is 16 amino acids long. Here the CDR3 DNA reads TGTGCCTGGAGCTTCGATGGGTCAGGGCGAAACTATGGCTACACCTTC. Protein product: CAWSFDGSGRNYGYTF.

V is TRBV19 and J is TRBJ2-7, with D unresolved. The germline V gene has CDR1 LNHDA and CDR2 SQIVND (reference sequence). Trimming removed 0 bases from V and 1 base from J, with 7 bases in between. This CDR3 has 14 amino acids. In DNA form, the CDR3 reads TGTGCCAGTAGTATAGAAGCTACTTCCTACGAGCAGTACTTC. It is translated as CASSIEATSYEQYF.

CDR3 region: CAWSRGGGDYGYTF. In nucleotides, the CDR3 is TGTGCCTGGAGTCGGGGAGGGGGGGACTATGGCTACACCTTC. This chain links TRBV30 with TRBJ1-2; D possibly corresponds to TRBD1 (6 bases). V gave up 2 bases and J gave up 3 bases, with 13 bases separating them. The CDR3 runs 14 residues. Germline values: CDR1 GTSNPN, CDR2 SVGIG (reference sequence).

V usage is TRBV4-3 and J usage is TRBJ2-7; 7 positions agree with TRBD1. The CDR3 spans 15 residues. Trimming removed 0 bases from V and 5 bases from J; junction bases left unmatched: 7. Germline loops: CDR1 LGHNA, CDR2 YSLEER. In DNA, the CDR3 is TGCGCCAGCAGCCAAGATCGACAGGGCCTAGACGAGCAGTACTTC. Translated: CASSQDRQGLDEQYF.

The rearrangement links TRBV6-5 to TRBJ1-5, with TRBD1 as a possible D gene (5 bases). This CDR3 region has 14 residues. CDR1 is MNHEY, CDR2 SVGAGI, per germline. Deletions cut 6 bases from V and 4 bases from J, with 13 bases between. CDR3 bases: TGTGCCAGCAGCAAGACAGTAATAAATCAGCCCCAGCATTTT. Translated: CASSKTVINQPQHF.

The rearrangement links TRBV10-1 to TRBJ2-5; TRBD2 matches 9 bases. The CDR3 has 14 amino acids. In germline, CDR1 is WNHNN, CDR2 SYGVQD (reference sequence). J gave up 9 bases and V 7 bases, and 12 bases lay outside the gene matches. CDR3 sequence: CASNQREATWAQYF. In nucleotides, the CDR3 is TGCGCCAGCAATCAGCGGGAGGCCACTTGGGCCCAGTACTTC.

The chain couples TRBV5-6 to TRBJ1-2; TRBD1 matches at 9 bases. The V segment lost 0 bases and the J segment 5 bases; nucleotides outside the gene matches: 14. The germline CDR1 and CDR2 sequences are SGHDT and YYEEEE. This CDR3 has 18 residues. In DNA form, the CDR3 reads TGTGCCAGCAGCTTGGGATTGAGTGGACAGGGGTCTAGATATGGCTACACCTTC. It specifies CASSLGLSGQGSRYGYTF.

The CDR3 spells CASRGGSYNEQFF. DNA for the CDR3: TGTGCCAGCAGGGGGGGTTCCTACAATGAGCAGTTCTTC. The chain has TRBV6-1 and TRBJ2-1, with D maybe TRBD2 (6 bases). The V gene's germline CDR1 is MNHNS and CDR2 SASEGT. The CDR3 totals 13 residues. V lost 6 bases and J lost 1, with 7 bases in between.

The rearrangement links TRBV4-2 to TRBJ2-2; D might be TRBD1 (5 bases). Trimming left V 3 bases short and J 2 bases short, with 16 bases between. Looked up from germline, CDR1 is LGHNA and CDR2 is YNFKEQ. CDR3 length equals 17 residues. The CDR3 here is CASSQAPSTANTGELFF. CDR3 bases: TGTGCCAGCAGCCAGGCCCCTTCGACAGCCAACACCGGGGAGCTGTTTTTT.

The chain carries TRBV5-8 and TRBJ2-7; D gene unclear. This CDR3 is 14 amino acids long. V dropped 0 bases and J dropped 2 bases, with 9 bases sitting between them. Germline V gene sequence: CDR1 SGHTS, CDR2 YDEGEE. The CDR3 DNA follows: TGTGCCAGCAGCTTGGGGTTAGCCCCCTACGAGCAGTACTTC. Translated: CASSLGLAPYEQYF.

This chain joins TRBV30 and TRBJ1-1; TRBD1 matches 9 bases. CDR1 is GTSNPN and CDR2 is SVGIG in the germline V gene (reference sequence). This CDR3 has 20 residues. Trimming took 4 bases from V and 5 from J; bases not matched to a gene: 26. CDR3 in amino acids: CAWNCRVAGPSYRGRTEAFF. In DNA, the CDR3 is TGTGCCTGGAACTGCAGGGTGGCGGGCCCGTCATACAGGGGGCGGACTGAAGCTTTCTTT. The whole variable domain, filled in from reference TRBV30 and TRBJ1-1, reads SQTIHQWPATLVQPVGSPLSLECTVEGTSNPNLYWYRQAAGRGLQLLFYSVGIGQISSEVPQNLSASRPQDRQFILSSKKLLLSDSGFYLCAWNCRVAGPSYRGRTEAFFGQGTRLTVV.